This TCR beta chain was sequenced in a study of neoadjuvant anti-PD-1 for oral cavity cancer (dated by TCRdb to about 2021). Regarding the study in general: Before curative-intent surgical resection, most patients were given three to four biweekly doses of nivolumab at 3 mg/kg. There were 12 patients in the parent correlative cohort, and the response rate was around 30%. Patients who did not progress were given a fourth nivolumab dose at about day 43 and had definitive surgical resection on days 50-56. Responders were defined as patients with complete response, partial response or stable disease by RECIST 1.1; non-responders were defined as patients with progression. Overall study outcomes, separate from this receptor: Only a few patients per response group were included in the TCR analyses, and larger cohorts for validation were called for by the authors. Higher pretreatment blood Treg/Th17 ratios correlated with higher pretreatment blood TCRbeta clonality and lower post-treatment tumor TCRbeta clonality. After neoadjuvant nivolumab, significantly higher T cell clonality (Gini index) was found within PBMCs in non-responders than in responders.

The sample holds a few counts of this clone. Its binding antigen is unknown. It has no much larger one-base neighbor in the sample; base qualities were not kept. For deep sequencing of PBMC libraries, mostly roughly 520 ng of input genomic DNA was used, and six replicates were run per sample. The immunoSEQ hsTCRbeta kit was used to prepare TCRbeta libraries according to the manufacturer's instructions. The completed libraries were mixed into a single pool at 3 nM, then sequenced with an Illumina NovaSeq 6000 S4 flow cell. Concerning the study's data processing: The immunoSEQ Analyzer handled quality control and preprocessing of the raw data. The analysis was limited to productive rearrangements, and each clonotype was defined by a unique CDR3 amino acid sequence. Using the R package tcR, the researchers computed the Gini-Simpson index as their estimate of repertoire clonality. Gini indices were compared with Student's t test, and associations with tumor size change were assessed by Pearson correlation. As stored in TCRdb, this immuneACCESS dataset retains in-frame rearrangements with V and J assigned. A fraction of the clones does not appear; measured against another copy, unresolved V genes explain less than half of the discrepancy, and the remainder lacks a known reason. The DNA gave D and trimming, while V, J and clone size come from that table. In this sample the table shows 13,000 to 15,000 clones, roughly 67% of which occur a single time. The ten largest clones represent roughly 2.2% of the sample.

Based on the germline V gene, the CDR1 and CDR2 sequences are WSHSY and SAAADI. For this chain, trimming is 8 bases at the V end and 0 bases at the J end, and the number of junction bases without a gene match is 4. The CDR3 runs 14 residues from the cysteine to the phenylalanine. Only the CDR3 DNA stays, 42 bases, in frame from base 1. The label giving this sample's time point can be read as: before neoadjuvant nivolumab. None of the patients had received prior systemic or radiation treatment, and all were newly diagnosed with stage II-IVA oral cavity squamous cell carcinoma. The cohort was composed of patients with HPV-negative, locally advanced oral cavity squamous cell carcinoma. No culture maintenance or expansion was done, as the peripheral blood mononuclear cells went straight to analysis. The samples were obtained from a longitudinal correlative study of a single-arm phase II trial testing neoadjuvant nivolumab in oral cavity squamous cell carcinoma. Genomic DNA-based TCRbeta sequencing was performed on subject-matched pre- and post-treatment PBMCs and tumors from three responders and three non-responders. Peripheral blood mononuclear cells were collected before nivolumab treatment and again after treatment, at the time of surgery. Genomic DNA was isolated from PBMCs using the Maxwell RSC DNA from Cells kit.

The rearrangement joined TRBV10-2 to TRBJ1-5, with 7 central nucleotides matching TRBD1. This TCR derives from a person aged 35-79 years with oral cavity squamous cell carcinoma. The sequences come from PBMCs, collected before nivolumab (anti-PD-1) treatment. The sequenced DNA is TGCGCCAGCGCCCGGGACAGTAGCAATCAGCCCCAGCATTTT. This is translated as CASARDSSNQPQHF.